Listed below are T cell receptor beta chains from one sample, sequenced in a study of blood T cell repertoires in COVID-19. Profiled with immunoSEQ multiplex PCR; TCRdb holds only in-frame clones, not every one. The sample gives about 120,000 clones, roughly 76% of which show up once; more than 9% is in the top ten. Sequenced sample: peripheral blood. Receptor source: a human donor in a cohort sampled during active COVID-19. Each CDR3 is given with its conserved first and last residue. Fields, in order: J gene, D gene, clone size, V gene, CDR3 protein, CDR3 DNA. The D gene is left open where the match is weak. Part of the rows lack a size; the others show once, few, many or a class for expanded clones.

J: TRBJ1-1
D: NA
size: NA
V: TRBV6-2/TRBV6-3
CDR3: CASSNGGEAFF
DNA: TGTGCCAGCAGTAACGGGGGTGAAGCTTTCTTT

J: TRBJ2-7
D: TRBD2
size: few
V: TRBV11-3
CDR3: CASSLERGAYEQYF
DNA: TGTGCCAGCAGCTTGGAGCGGGGGGCCTACGAGCAGTACTTC

J: TRBJ1-4
D: TRBD1
size: NA
V: TRBV6-6
CDR3: CASSSQGADEKLFF
DNA: TGTGCCAGCAGTTCCCAGGGGGCAGATGAAAAACTGTTTTTT

J: TRBJ2-3
D: NA
size: few
V: TRBV30
CDR3: CAWSVNTDTQYF
DNA: TGTGCCTGGAGCGTAAACACAGATACGCAGTATTTT

J: TRBJ1-1
D: NA
size: once
V: TRBV5-1
CDR3: CASSLARGNTEAFF
DNA: TGCGCCAGCAGCTTGGCCCGAGGGAACACTGAAGCTTTCTTT

J: TRBJ2-1
D: TRBD2
size: once
V: TRBV12-5
CDR3: CASGFMVAGYNEQFF
DNA: TGTGCTAGTGGTTTTATGGTAGCGGGCTACAATGAGCAGTTCTTC

J: TRBJ2-3
D: TRBD1
size: NA
V: TRBV27
CDR3: CASRPLEPRTGNTQYF
DNA: TGTGCCAGCAGACCCCTGGAACCGCGGACAGGGAATACGCAGTATTTT

J: TRBJ2-3
D: TRBD1
size: NA
V: TRBV2
CDR3: CASNARQGPPDTQYF
DNA: TGTGCCAGCAATGCAAGACAGGGCCCCCCAGATACGCAGTATTTT

J: TRBJ1-1
D: NA
size: few
V: TRBV5-1
CDR3: CASSKMTGNTEAFF
DNA: TGCGCCAGCAGCAAAATGACAGGGAACACTGAAGCTTTCTTT

J: TRBJ1-1
D: NA
size: NA
V: TRBV18
CDR3: CASSPEGSRFMNTEAFF
DNA: TGTGCCAGCTCACCGGAGGGCAGCCGTTTTATGAACACTGAAGCTTTCTTT

J: TRBJ1-2
D: TRBD1
size: NA
V: TRBV3-1/TRBV3-2
CDR3: CASSLDRGRGGYTF
DNA: TGTGCCAGCAGCCTAGACAGGGGGCGGGGTGGCTACACCTTC

J: TRBJ1-2
D: NA
size: NA
V: TRBV19
CDR3: CASSIGGRGYGYTF
DNA: TGTGCCAGTAGTATAGGAGGGCGCGGCTATGGCTACACCTTC

J: TRBJ2-7
D: TRBD2
size: NA
V: TRBV4-3
CDR3: CASSQDAGGEQYF
DNA: TGCGCCAGCAGCCAAGATGCGGGGGGCGAGCAGTACTTC

J: TRBJ2-5
D: TRBD1
size: few
V: TRBV24-1
CDR3: CATSDQTGAAMETQYF
DNA: TGTGCCACCAGTGACCAAACAGGGGCGGCGATGGAGACCCAGTACTTC

J: TRBJ1-1
D: NA
size: once
V: TRBV5-4
CDR3: CATSPIHRENTEAFF
DNA: TGTGCCACCTCACCCATTCACAGGGAGAACACTGAAGCTTTCTTT